These 23 T cell receptor beta chains were sequenced from one sample in a study of T cell repertoires in cytomegalovirus infection. TCRdb called the reads again in MiXCR, with one record for every CDR3 protein. The sample records about 490,000 distinct CDR3 sequences, 26% being singletons. Sequencing was done on a sample of PBMCs. These TCRs come from a human donor in good health (CMV status not recorded). Some clones in this sample may be carry-over from other donors' samples.

The V gene is TRBV7-9, the J gene TRBJ1-1; D is unresolved. The CDR3 has 13 residues. Germline CDR1 reads SEHNR; CDR2 reads FQNEAQ (reference sequence). V shed 5 bases and J shed 0 bases, with 7 bases lying between them. This CDR3 is CASSASVNTEAFF. The CDR3 DNA follows: TGTGCCAGCAGCGCCTCCGTGAACACTGAAGCTTTCTTT.

This clonotype has more than one count but fewer than ten. V gene TRBV11-2 combines with J gene TRBJ2-3, with no clear D. Germline CDR1 SGHAT, CDR2 FQNNGV. V was pared by 5 bases and J by 5 bases, with 8 bases between. CDR3 size: 12 residues. CDR3 residues: CASSVHLDTQYF. DNA for the CDR3: TGTGCCAGCAGCGTACACTTAGATACGCAGTATTTT. The full variable domain, in which reference TRBV11-2 and TRBJ2-3 provide the parts outside the CDR3, is EAGVAQSPRYKIIEKRQSVAFWCNPISGHATLYWYQQILGQGPKLLIQFQNNGVVDDSQLPKDRFSAERLKGVDSTLKIQPAKLEDSAVYLCASSVHLDTQYFGPGTRLTVL.

This clonotype has a count of ten or more. The V call is TRBV7-8, the J call TRBJ1-3; D remains unclear. Trimming removed 1 base from V and 0 bases from J, with 4 bases in between. The CDR3 has 14 amino acids. CDR1 and CDR2 (germline): SGHVS, FQNEAQ. The CDR3 DNA sequence: TGTGCCAGCAGCTTAGTGTCCTCTGGAAACACCATATATTTT. Its protein product is CASSLVSSGNTIYF.

The chain combines TRBV12-3 or TRBV12-4 with TRBJ2-7, with 9 nucleotides matching TRBD2. This CDR3 region has 14 residues. After removal of 7 bases from V and 3 bases from J, the junction contained 7 bases not matched to a gene. CDR3 nucleotides: TGTGCCAGCAACCTCGGGACTAGCCTCTACGAGCAGTACTTC. Translated, it gives CASNLGTSLYEQYF.

The chain uses TRBV28 and TRBJ2-7; D might be TRBD1 or TRBD2, each matching 6 bases. Trimming shortened V by 5 bases and J by 3 bases, and 20 bases separated the two germline ends. This CDR3 is built from 16 residues. Germline CDR1 is MDHEN and CDR2 is SYDVKM. The CDR3 DNA reads TGTGCCAGCAGTGGATACGGGGGCACGGGTAGCTACGAGCAGTACTTC. Amino acid sequence: CASSGYGGTGSYEQYF. Drawing the rest from reference TRBV28 and TRBJ2-7, the complete variable domain is DVKVTQSSRYLVKRTGEKVFLECVQDMDHENMFWYRQDPGLGLRLIYFSYDVKMKEKGDIPEGYSVSREKKERFSLILESASTNQTSMYLCASSGYGGTGSYEQYFGPGTRLTVT.

The chain joins TRBV11-3 to TRBJ2-3; 7 bases are a match to TRBD1. This CDR3 contains 14 residues. Germline CDR1 SGHNT, CDR2 YENEEA. With 6 bases clipped from V and 1 base from J, the junction kept 4 bases outside the gene matches. CDR3 protein: CASRQGSGTDTQYF. Here the CDR3 DNA reads TGTGCCAGCAGACAGGGGTCGGGCACAGATACGCAGTATTTT.

The gene calls are TRBV9 and TRBJ2-7; no clear D. The CDR3 spans 14 residues. Germline CDR1 and CDR2: SGDLS and YYNGEE. V lost 1 base and J lost 2, with 10 bases in between. CDR3 sequence (DNA): TGTGCCAGCAGCGTACGGCTAGACGCCTACGAGCAGTACTTC. This encodes CASSVRLDAYEQYF.

This clonotype qualifies as medium-sized. One junction end does not reproduce the germline sequence, and a read error may be involved. CDR3 DNA: TGTGCTAGCAGCCAGGACCGCGGGGAGACCCAGTACTTC. Translating it yields CASSQDRGETQYF. The rearrangement uses TRBV7-7 and TRBJ2-5; the D gene is possibly TRBD2 (5 bases). The length of the CDR3 is 13 residues. Germline V gene lookup returns CDR1 SSHAT and CDR2 FNYEAQ (reference sequence).

This clonotype showed up many times. This rearrangement joins TRBV7-2 to TRBJ2-5, with TRBD2 identical over 13 bases. Germline V CDR1 and CDR2: SGHTA, FQGNSA. The CDR3 consists of 16 residues. V was clipped by 2 bases and J by 5 bases; unmatched bases: 5. CDR3 nucleotides: TGTGCCAGCAGCTTAAGTGGACTAGCGGGAGTGGAGACCCAGTACTTC. It encodes CASSLSGLAGVETQYF.

This clonotype occurred many times. The chain combines TRBV7-2 with TRBJ2-3; tentatively, D is TRBD1 or TRBD2 (5 bases each). This CDR3 is built from 13 residues. Germline V lookup: CDR1 SGHTA, CDR2 FQGNSA. Trimming removed 5 bases from V and 2 bases from J, with 8 bases in between. The chain's CDR3 is CASSRDLTDTQYF. The DNA for the CDR3 is TGTGCCAGCAGCCGGGACCTCACAGATACGCAGTATTTT.

In its sample, this clonotype was seen a few times. V gene TRBV7-8 combines with J gene TRBJ2-1, with 10 bases identical to TRBD2. Germline lookup yields CDR1 SGHVS and CDR2 FQNEAQ. With 3 bases clipped from V and 0 bases from J, the junction kept 5 bases outside the gene matches. The CDR3 runs to 17 residues. Here the CDR3 reads CASSFYASGSSYNEQFF. The CDR3 DNA follows: TGTGCCAGCAGCTTCTATGCTAGCGGGAGCTCCTACAATGAGCAGTTCTTC.

The V call is TRBV6-1, the J call TRBJ2-2; D call uncertain. Germline assignment: CDR1 MNHNS and CDR2 SASEGT. Between the trimmed V and J ends, which lost 8 bases and 0 bases, there was a span of 13 bases. The CDR3 is made up of 15 amino acids. The CDR3 protein is CASRNRLTNTGELFF. CDR3 sequence (DNA): TGTGCCAGCCGAAACAGACTTACGAACACCGGGGAGCTGTTTTTT.

In regard to this clonotype: One end of the junction fails to match germline, which may point to a read error. The chain recombines TRBV4-1 with TRBJ2-2, with D perhaps TRBD2 (5 bases). The CDR3 contains 16 residues. CDR1 and CDR2 (germline): MGHRA, YSYEKL. The CDR3 bases are TGTGCCAGCAGCCAAGGGTCTAGCCAACTCACCGGGGAGCTGTTTTTT. Translated: CASSQGSSQLTGELFF.

Points on this clonotype: Given a much more abundant clone one base away, this may be a read error. Likely a read error: the CDR3 ends without its conserved phenylalanine or tryptophan. The chain recombines TRBV7-2 with TRBJ1-2; the match to TRBD1 covers 9 bases. Trimming at V came to 5 bases and at J to 6 bases, leaving 7 bases not matched to a gene. CDR1 is SGHTA and CDR2 is FQGNSA in the germline V gene. The CDR3 covers 14 residues. CDR3 in amino acids: CASSPRTGADGYTL. CDR3 DNA sequence: TGTGCCAGCAGCCCCAGGACAGGGGCGGATGGCTACACCCTC.

To note about this clonotype: This may arise from a read error, as a much more abundant clone is one base away. The CDR3 coding sequence is TGTGCCAGCAAAAAAACAGGAATAGCCGGGGAGCTGTTTTTT. This codes for CASKKTGIAGELFF. The chain employs TRBV6-8 and TRBJ2-2; weak D call: TRBD1 (5 bases). The CDR3 is 14 residues long. V lost 7 bases, J lost 6 bases, and 15 bases lay in between. Germline CDR1 MNHGY, CDR2 SAAAGT.

The chain carries TRBV6-2 or TRBV6-3 and TRBJ2-7; the D gene is possibly TRBD2 (6 bases). Germline-derived CDR1 and CDR2 are MNHEY and SVGEGT. V gave up 4 bases and J gave up 1 base, with 17 bases separating them. The CDR3 spans 16 residues. CDR3 nucleotide sequence: TGTGCCAGCAGTTCCCCAACTAGCAGCCCTTCCTACGAGCAGTACTTC. Translating it yields CASSSPTSSPSYEQYF.

There are many counts of this clonotype. This chain uses TRBV7-6 with TRBJ2-2; TRBD2 is a possible D gene (6 bases). The CDR3 runs to 17 residues. With 1 base removed from V and 0 bases from J, the gap between germline ends came to 12 bases. CDR1 and CDR2 (germline): SGHVS, FNYEAQ. DNA of the CDR3: TGTGCCAGCAGCTTAGGTTCGGCGGGATCGAACACCGGGGAGCTGTTTTTT. It is translated as CASSLGSAGSNTGELFF.

This clonotype was counted many times. The rearrangement joins TRBV7-2 to TRBJ2-3, with TRBD1 matching 7 bases. The CDR3 covers 16 residues. After removal of 2 bases from V and 6 bases from J, the junction contained 11 bases not matched to a gene. Germline CDR1 SGHTA, CDR2 FQGNSA. CDR3 region: CASSLRAAGGYDTQYF. The CDR3 DNA reads as TGTGCCAGCAGCTTAAGAGCGGCAGGGGGATACGATACGCAGTATTTT.

This clonotype was counted a few times. The rearrangement uses TRBV5-1 and TRBJ1-1; tentative D call: TRBD1 (5 bases). The V gene's germline CDR1 is SGHRS and CDR2 YFSETQ. Trimming pared 5 bases from V and 6 bases from J, leaving 11 bases between. The CDR3 has 12 amino acids. The CDR3 region is CASRTDSPEAFF. CDR3 nucleotides: TGCGCCAGCAGAACCGACAGTCCTGAAGCTTTCTTT.

This clonotype was seen more than once but under ten times. The chain uses TRBV6-2 or TRBV6-3 and TRBJ2-7, with D perhaps assigned TRBD1 or TRBD2 (6 bases each). This CDR3 comprises 15 residues. Trimming removed 7 bases at V and 0 bases at J, with 16 bases between. Germline V lookup: CDR1 MNHEY, CDR2 SVGEGT. DNA of the CDR3: TGTGCCAGCACCCCGGGGGCGGGGAGCTCCTACGAGCAGTACGTC. It is translated as CASTPGAGSSYEQYV.

The V gene is TRBV6-1, the J gene TRBJ1-3, with TRBD1 identical over 7 bases. This CDR3 spans 15 amino acids. Germline CDR1 MNHNS, CDR2 SASEGT. J lost 2 bases, V lost 7 bases, and 8 bases had no gene match. As DNA, the CDR3 is TGTGCCAGCAAACAACAGGGGCATCCTGGAAACACCATATATTTT. Translating gives CASKQQGHPGNTIYF.

Only a few counts were recorded for this clonotype. In DNA, the CDR3 is TGTGCCAGCAGTTTTGGGGCAGGGGTCCCCTACGAGCAGTACGTC. It translates to CASSFGAGVPYEQYV. This rearrangement joins TRBV12-3 or TRBV12-4 to TRBJ2-7; D might be TRBD1 (6 bases). Between the trimmed V and J ends, which lost 3 bases and 2 bases, there was a span of 14 bases. The CDR3 contains 15 residues.

The rearrangement uses TRBV12-3 or TRBV12-4 and TRBJ1-1, with 11 positions matching TRBD1. J lost 3 bases, V lost 5 bases, and 5 bases had no gene match. This CDR3 region has 15 residues. CDR3 DNA sequence: TGTGCCAGCAGTCTCGGGACAGGGGGTGACACTGAAGCTTTCTTT. Translation gives CASSLGTGGDTEAFF.